The 7 T cell receptor beta chains below were found in one sample sequenced in a study of T cell clonality in common variable immunodeficiency. General study findings and limits: In common variable immunodeficiency, TCR beta chains reportedly carried fewer deletions and N-nucleotide insertions.

Clones were read by immunoSEQ multiplex PCR, and TCRdb kept only the in-frame ones, dropping some. Observed in the sample are fewer than 8,000 clones, none of them singletons. No antigens are known for them. What was sequenced was peripheral blood mononuclear cells. The receptors shown here come from a human donor with common variable immunodeficiency.

As to this clone: The read ends 3 residues early relative to the CDR3; the germline J gene fills the gap. The chain couples TRBV7-2 to TRBJ2-5, with 7 positions matching TRBD2. Per germline, CDR1 SGHTA and CDR2 FQGNSA. This CDR3 contains 14 residues. After removal of 4 bases from V and 5 bases from J, the junction contained 7 bases not matched to a gene. CDR3 region: CASSSRGSGETQYF. Incomplete CDR3 DNA: TGTGCCAGCAGCTCAAGGGGTAGCGGGGAGACC.

Judged by abundance, this clone is medium-sized. The read terminates 3 residues before the CDR3 end, so the remaining end is supplied by the germline J gene. The chain uses TRBV30 and TRBJ1-2; D ambiguous. The CDR3 runs to 12 residues. Trimming removed 0 bases at V and 5 bases at J, with 7 bases between. Germline lookup yields CDR1 GTSNPN and CDR2 SVGIG (reference sequence). CDR3 DNA, as far as it was read: TGTGCCTGGAGTGTGACTTCGTATGGC. It is translated as CAWSVTSYG. The whole CDR3 region reads CAWSVTSYGYTF.

This clone was seen a handful of times. The read halts 3 residues ahead of the CDR3 end, with the missing end drawn from the germline J gene. The chain is built from TRBV2 and TRBJ2-3; the D gene is possibly TRBD1 (5 bases). V lost 0 bases to trimming and J lost 4 bases, with 11 bases between them. Germline V lookup: CDR1 SNHLY, CDR2 FYNNEI. This CDR3 is 15 amino acids long. The CDR3 protein is CASSEAVWGPDTQYF. The DNA read from the CDR3 is TGTGCCAGCAGTGAAGCGGTATGGGGCCCAGATACG.

This clone qualifies as medium-sized (0.01 to 0.1%). From the germline J gene comes the end of the CDR3, since the read stops 3 residues before it. This rearrangement joins TRBV15 to TRBJ2-7, with 8 bases identical to TRBD2. The CDR3 sequence is 14 residues long. Germline V gene data show CDR1 as LNHNV and CDR2 as YYDKDF (reference sequence). J lost 3 bases, V lost 1 base, and 2 bases had no gene match. CDR3 sequence reads: CATSRGGLGYEQYF. CDR3 DNA, as far as it was read: TGTGCCACCAGCAGAGGGGGACTAGGCTACGAG.

Concerning this clone itself: The missing CDR3 end, 3 residues past where the read stops, is filled in from the germline J gene. The chain employs TRBV10-3 and TRBJ2-5, with 11 bases aligning to TRBD2. Germline trimming cut 7 bases from V and 3 bases from J; bases unmatched to any gene: 4. Germline V gene sequence: CDR1 ENHRY, CDR2 SYGVKD. The CDR3 runs to 14 residues. The CDR3 loop reads CAIKGTSGEETQYF. The CDR3 DNA, read in part, is TGTGCCATCAAAGGGACTAGCGGCGAAGAGACC.

Worth noting for this clone: The CDR3 extends 3 residues past the end of the read, so its final part is completed from the germline J gene. The genes are TRBV7-9 and TRBJ2-3; weak D call: TRBD1 (5 bases). The CDR3 loop spans 14 amino acids. Trimming took off 3 bases at V and 4 bases at J, with 11 bases between the two ends. Per germline, CDR1 SEHNR and CDR2 FQNEAQ (reference sequence). Here the CDR3 reads CASSFDHRPDTQYF. Partial CDR3 DNA: TGTGCCAGCAGCTTTGACCACAGGCCAGATACG.

This clone occurred a few times. The CDR3 end lies 3 residues beyond the end of the read and is filled in from the germline J gene. This rearrangement joins TRBV30 to TRBJ1-6, with D unresolved. V dropped 3 bases and J dropped 7 bases, with 13 bases sitting between them. CDR3 length equals 14 residues. Germline CDR1 and CDR2: GTSNPN and SVGIG (reference sequence). The CDR3 protein is CAWSSGRLNSPLHF. Incomplete CDR3 DNA: TGTGCCTGGAGCTCGGGTCGACTGAATTCACCC.